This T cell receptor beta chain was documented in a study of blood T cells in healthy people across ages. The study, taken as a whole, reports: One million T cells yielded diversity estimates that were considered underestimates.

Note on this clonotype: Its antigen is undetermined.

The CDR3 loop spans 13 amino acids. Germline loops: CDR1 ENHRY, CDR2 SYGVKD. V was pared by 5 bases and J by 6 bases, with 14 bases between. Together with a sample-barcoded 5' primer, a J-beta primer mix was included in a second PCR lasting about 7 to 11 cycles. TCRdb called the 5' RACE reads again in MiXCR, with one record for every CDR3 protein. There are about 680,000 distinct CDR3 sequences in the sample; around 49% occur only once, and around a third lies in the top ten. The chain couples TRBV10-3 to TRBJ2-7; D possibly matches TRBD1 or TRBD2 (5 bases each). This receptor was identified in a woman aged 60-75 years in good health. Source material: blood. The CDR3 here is CAISPLEGTEQYF. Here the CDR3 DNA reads TGTGCCATCAGTCCCCTCGAGGGGACCGAGCAGTACTTC.